Listed below are T cell receptor beta chains from one sample, sequenced in a study of long-term antiretroviral therapy in people with HIV. The method was immunoSEQ multiplex PCR; TCRdb's version includes in-frame clones alone and lacks a portion of them. The sample records more than 15,000 clones, more than 65% being singletons. Sequencing used unsorted PBMCs, obtained about 1.2 years before starting antiretroviral therapy. The receptors here all came from a young man with HIV. The CDR3 runs from the conserved cysteine through the conserved F or W. The size entry is marked missing in some rows and otherwise reads once, few, many or a size class.

clone_size,v_call,j_call,cdr3_aa
NA,TRBV29-1,TRBJ2-2,CSVQRTNGELFF
NA,TRBV6-6,TRBJ1-2,CASSTYSPTVDYGYTF
NA,TRBV19,TRBJ2-7,CASSTYAGQNYEQYF
NA,TRBV15,TRBJ2-7,CATSRDRFAEQYF
NA,TRBV11-2,TRBJ1-1,CASSPIQNTEAFF
NA,TRBV7-3,TRBJ1-1,CASSLTGENTEAFF
NA,TRBV11-2,TRBJ1-4,CASSLDRGKLFF
NA,TRBV7-9,TRBJ1-4,CASRRQGSEKLFF
NA,TRBV7-8,TRBJ1-1,CASSLPRGDEAFF
NA,TRBV5-4,TRBJ1-2,CASSSPNRALMDGYTF
NA,TRBV18,TRBJ2-7,CASSPRQGSTYEQYF
NA,TRBV12-5,TRBJ2-7,CASGLRGFGEQYF
NA,TRBV7-2,TRBJ2-3,CASSSSPDTQYF
NA,TRBV5-1,TRBJ2-7,CASSLVASGMGRDEQYF
NA,TRBV5-1,TRBJ2-1,CASSLGGGSVEQFF
medium-sized,TRBV19,TRBJ1-5,CASRHPTNNQPQHF
NA,TRBV6-1,TRBJ2-1,CASSENFGMVNEQFF
NA,TRBV28,TRBJ2-2,CASSLLERELFF
NA,TRBV4-1,TRBJ2-1,CASSQDPGNSYNEQFF
NA,TRBV6-1,TRBJ2-3,CASRSFAGRTDTQYF
NA,TRBV5-6,TRBJ2-5,CASTPSTSGLQETQYF
NA,TRBV2,TRBJ2-7,CASSGTGGNYEQYF
NA,TRBV2,TRBJ2-5,CASSDPSGRTQETQYF
NA,TRBV14,TRBJ2-7,CASSQAPWGQYF
NA,TRBV9,TRBJ2-1,CASSVEVGWNEQFF
NA,TRBV6-5,TRBJ2-5,CATSVRGRGETQYF
NA,TRBV9,TRBJ2-7,CASSVDRDSYEQYF
NA,TRBV6-4,TRBJ2-3,CASSTDSTDTQYF
NA,TRBV10-3,TRBJ1-1,CAIGDSSNTEAFF
few,TRBV5-6,TRBJ1-6,CASSFGQGGSPLHF
NA,TRBV2,TRBJ2-7,CASSEGQDYEQYF
NA,TRBV2,TRBJ2-7,CASGQYEQYF
once,TRBV29-1,TRBJ1-2,CSAERGTYGYTF
NA,TRBV5-1,TRBJ2-1,CASSLVGGASYNEQFF
NA,TRBV5-8,TRBJ2-7,CASSLAGTGSSEQYF
NA,TRBV11-2,TRBJ1-6,CASSSSDRGYNSPLHF
NA,TRBV20-1,TRBJ2-5,CSAGKQETQYF
few,TRBV7-9,TRBJ1-5,CASSFDNQPQHF
NA,TRBV10-3,TRBJ2-7,CAIRKTGGGIEQYF
NA,TRBV5-1,TRBJ2-3,CASSLNRADTQYF
NA,TRBV5-1,TRBJ1-1,CASSLGSGETEAFF
few,TRBV7-2,TRBJ1-1,CASSPPGNTEAFF
NA,TRBV10-1,TRBJ1-2,CASSGDRASGYTF
NA,TRBV5-1,TRBJ2-5,CASSLKGPQETQYF
NA,TRBV7-8,TRBJ1-5,CASSLGNQPQHF